This entry lists 19 T cell receptor beta chains sequenced from one sample in a study of blood T cells in healthy people across ages. The second PCR ran roughly 6 to 11 cycles with a sample-barcoded 5' primer and J-beta primers. TCRdb called the 5' RACE reads again in MiXCR, with one record for every CDR3 protein. The sample yields about 1.5 million distinct CDR3 sequences, approximately 43% seen once. Sequences were obtained from blood. These receptors originate from a woman under 30 in good health.

The genes are TRBV11-2 and TRBJ2-5, with D perhaps given as TRBD1 or TRBD2 (6 bases each). The CDR3 loop spans 15 amino acids. Germline V gene lookup returns CDR1 SGHAT and CDR2 FQNNGV. Deletions cut 3 bases from V and 4 bases from J, with 15 bases between. The CDR3 protein is CASSLEGDEGETQYF. Here the CDR3 DNA reads TGTGCCAGCAGCTTGGAGGGGGACGAGGGAGAGACCCAGTACTTC.

The chain recombines TRBV11-1 with TRBJ2-3; D is uncertain. With 6 bases removed from V and 2 bases from J, the gap between germline ends came to 9 bases. The CDR3 spans 13 residues. CDR1 is SGHAT and CDR2 is FQDESV in the germline V gene (reference sequence). The chain's CDR3 is CASSKDLTDTQYF. DNA for the CDR3: TGTGCCAGCAGTAAGGATCTCACAGATACGCAGTATTTT.

This clonotype was seen only a few times. J is TRBJ2-3 and V is TRBV20-1, with 12 bases aligning to TRBD2. Trimming removed 3 bases from V and 0 bases from J; junction bases left unmatched: 16. From germline, CDR1 is DFQATT and CDR2 SNEGSKA (reference sequence). The CDR3 totals 20 residues. CDR3 protein: CSASIARTSGISVSTDTQYF. CDR3 nucleotides: TGCAGTGCTAGTATCGCGCGGACTAGCGGGATATCTGTTAGCACAGATACGCAGTATTTT.

CDR3 nucleotides: TGTGCCAGCATTTTCAGGGAGATGAACACTGAAGCTTTCTTT. It specifies CASIFREMNTEAFF. The chain has TRBV6-2 or TRBV6-3 and TRBJ1-1; D possibly corresponds to TRBD1 (5 bases). CDR1 is MNHEY, CDR2 SVGEGT, per germline. Trimming cost V 7 bases and J 0 bases, with 12 bases left between them. The CDR3 has 14 residues.

The chain carries TRBV7-2 and TRBJ2-3, with D unresolved. The germline V and J ends were trimmed by 6 bases and 7 bases, with 11 bases remaining between them. This CDR3 spans 12 amino acids. Germline V CDR1 and CDR2: SGHTA, FQGNSA. CDR3 region: CASSPFGYTQYF. In DNA form, the CDR3 reads TGTGCCAGCAGTCCTTTTGGATATACGCAGTATTTT.

With regard to this clonotype: One end of the junction fails to match germline, which may point to a read error. CDR3 sequence (DNA): TGTGCCAGCAGCCCCTATAATTCACCCCCCCACTTT. Residues: CASSPYNSPPHF. The chain has TRBV11-2 and TRBJ1-6; no firm D call. CDR1 is SGHAT, CDR2 FQNNGV, per germline. The CDR3 runs 12 residues.

In this sample, this clonotype turned up a few times. The genes are TRBV6-5 and TRBJ2-3; 7 bases line up with TRBD2. Germline V gives CDR1 MNHEY, CDR2 SVGAGI. The V and J ends lost 2 bases and 5 bases, in that order; junction bases with no gene match: 7. The CDR3 consists of 15 residues. DNA for the CDR3: TGTGCCAGCAGTTACGCTCGGCGGGAGAGAGATACGCAGTATTTT. Translation gives CASSYARRERDTQYF.

This clonotype was detected a few times. This chain links TRBV27 with TRBJ1-1, with D unclear. CDR1 and CDR2 from the germline V gene are MNHEY and SMNVEV (reference sequence). Deletions cut 5 bases from V and 8 bases from J, with 15 bases between. The CDR3 spans 13 residues. DNA for the CDR3: TGTGCCAGCAGTCCGGGCCTTCAATTGGAAGCTTTCTTT. It encodes CASSPGLQLEAFF.

This clonotype has only a few counts. J is TRBJ1-2 and V is TRBV28, with D unresolved. Trimming stripped 0 bases from V and 4 bases from J, with 15 bases between. Looked up from germline, CDR1 is MDHEN and CDR2 is SYDVKM. The CDR3 is 16 amino acids. The CDR3 coding sequence is TGTGCCAGCAGTTTATGGGAGGCCGGCTTAGCCTATGGCTACACCTTC. The encoded protein is CASSLWEAGLAYGYTF.

The rearrangement links TRBV5-1 to TRBJ1-5, with D perhaps matching TRBD1 (5 bases). Trimming pared 4 bases from V and 0 bases from J, leaving 14 bases between. CDR3 length: 16 amino acids. CDR1 and CDR2 from the germline V gene are SGHRS and YFSETQ. The CDR3 sequence is CASSLGHTNSNQPQHF. Written as DNA, the CDR3 is TGCGCCAGCAGCCTTGGACACACTAATAGCAATCAGCCCCAGCATTTT.

This rearrangement joins TRBV18 to TRBJ2-1, with D hard to call. The V end lost 6 bases, the J end lost 10 bases, and 19 bases lay between the germline ends. Germline V gene sequence: CDR1 KGHSH, CDR2 LQKENI. CDR3 length: 14 residues. This CDR3 is CASSARTGSYEQFF. The DNA for the CDR3 is TGTGCCAGCTCTGCCCGGACGGGCTCCTACGAGCAGTTCTTC.

This clonotype occurred a few times. The chain couples TRBV20-1 to TRBJ2-7, with 13 bases identical to TRBD2. Germline V gene lookup returns CDR1 DFQATT and CDR2 SNEGSKA (reference sequence). The length of the CDR3 is 19 residues. V shed 2 bases, J shed 2 bases, and the junction held 15 bases outside the gene matches. The CDR3 reads CSARMGELAGGNNPYEQYF. CDR3 nucleotides: TGCAGTGCTAGAATGGGAGAACTAGCGGGAGGGAATAATCCCTACGAGCAGTACTTC.

There are a few counts of this clonotype. The V gene is TRBV5-1, the J gene TRBJ2-7; D remains ambiguous. The CDR3 has 13 residues. V was trimmed by 2 bases and J by 6 bases, leaving 12 bases between them. Germline CDR1 reads SGHRS; CDR2 reads YFSETQ. CDR3 loop: CASSFLSDREQYF. DNA of the CDR3: TGCGCCAGCAGCTTTCTGTCTGACCGCGAGCAGTACTTC.

V usage is TRBV12-3 or TRBV12-4 and J usage is TRBJ2-2; D might be TRBD2 (6 bases). The CDR3 is 14 amino acids. Trimming pared 10 bases from V and 8 bases from J, leaving 20 bases between. Here the CDR3 reads CANSREPGTGELFF. CDR3 sequence (DNA): TGTGCCAACAGCCGGGAGCCGGGCACTGGGGAGCTGTTTTTT.

CDR3 residues: CSVGGRNNEQFF. As DNA, the CDR3 is TGCAGCGTTGGGGGACGGAACAATGAGCAGTTCTTC. The chain uses TRBV29-1 and TRBJ2-1; D is tentatively TRBD1 or TRBD2 (5 bases each). The CDR3 loop spans 12 amino acids. V was trimmed by 4 bases and J by 5 bases, leaving 9 bases between them. Germline V CDR1 and CDR2: SQVTM, ANQGSEA.

In DNA form, the CDR3 reads TGCAGTATCCGAACCAACGGGGGGAGGCTCTCCTACAATGAGCAGTTCTTC. Its protein is CSIRTNGGRLSYNEQFF. J is TRBJ2-1 and V is TRBV20-1; 7 nucleotides agree with TRBD2. V trimming: 8 bases; J trimming: 0 bases; junction bases outside the gene matches: 16. This CDR3 is built from 17 residues. Germline CDR1 is DFQATT and CDR2 is SNEGSKA (reference sequence).

This clonotype was found a few times. The CDR3 here is CASSLESGVNHEQYF. As DNA, the CDR3 is TGCGCCAGCAGCTTGGAATCAGGGGTAAACCACGAGCAGTACTTC. The chain combines TRBV5-1 with TRBJ2-7; possibly TRBD1 for D (6 bases). In germline, CDR1 is SGHRS, CDR2 YFSETQ. Trimming left V 0 bases short and J 5 bases short, with 15 bases between. This CDR3 region has 15 residues.

This chain connects TRBV3-1 to TRBJ1-2; no reliable D call. CDR1 and CDR2 (germline): LGHDT, YNNKEL (reference sequence). V was clipped by 1 base and J by 1 base, with 13 bases between them. This CDR3 is built from 16 residues. This CDR3 is CASSQGHGNGNYGYTF. CDR3 DNA: TGTGCCAGCAGCCAAGGCCATGGGAACGGTAACTATGGCTACACCTTC.

The rearrangement uses TRBV3-1 and TRBJ2-7, with 9 nucleotides matching TRBD1. The V and J ends lost 2 bases and 1 base, in that order; junction bases with no gene match: 6. This CDR3 has 16 amino acids. Germline V gene data show CDR1 as LGHDT and CDR2 as YNNKEL (reference sequence). The CDR3, as DNA: TGTGCCAGCAGCCAATATGGAGGGACAGGGTCCTACGAGCAGTACTTC. Its protein is CASSQYGGTGSYEQYF.